These T cell receptor beta chains were read from a single sample in a study of T-cell memory formation after mild COVID-19. TCRdb used MiXCR to reprocess the 5' RACE reads, holding one entry per CDR3 protein. This table has 350,000 to 450,000 distinct CDR3 sequences, about 19% appearing once. Material for sequencing was PBMCs or a T cell subset sorted from them (not recorded which). The receptors derive from an adult woman who had mild COVID-19 (a few samples of this study predate the infection). Cell type and time point are not known. The conserved cysteine and the conserved F or W are not part of the CDR3 here.

TRBV6-6	ASSPQGTRGPSEKLF
TRBV10-3	AIRASLSSSPLH
TRBV11-2	ASSLVGSTTNEKLF
TRBV7-2	ASSRGRGSGSNEQF
TRBV12-3/TRBV12-4	ASSPGVGGYT
TRBV29-1	SVDERLNHYNEQF
TRBV18	ASSPGFRATSTHTEAF
TRBV12-3/TRBV12-4	ASSSSGTVYGYT
TRBV11-3	ASSLNRVSRSHEQF
TRBV6-5	ASSSLGQGSTEAF
TRBV7-5	ISVPEAYSIAGMSNQPQH
TRBV7-9	ASSLARRVNTGELF
TRBV7-3	ASSPSGVNTGELF
TRBV5-1	ASSPLSADTQY
TRBV3-1	ASSQALRGGQDTQY
TRBV15	ATSRDNPGLETQY
TRBV7-9	ASSQGLAGRTGELF
TRBV6-5	ASRVGWAGELF
TRBV4-1	ASSQEYLNTEAF
TRBV5-6	ASSLAGKVTEAF
TRBV3-1	ASSPTGGPSNTGELF
TRBV7-2	ASSLTSGIFTDTQY
TRBV15	ATSNATLSRLAGIQETQY
TRBV5-6	ASSYLGQGTYEQY
TRBV6-5	ASGQGDNQPQH
TRBV27	ASSLGLSTEAF
TRBV3-1	ASSPILGASSYEQY
TRBV20-1	SARDGGRQF
TRBV5-4	ASSDPSGGAYEQY
TRBV3-1	ASSQDITGHYGYT